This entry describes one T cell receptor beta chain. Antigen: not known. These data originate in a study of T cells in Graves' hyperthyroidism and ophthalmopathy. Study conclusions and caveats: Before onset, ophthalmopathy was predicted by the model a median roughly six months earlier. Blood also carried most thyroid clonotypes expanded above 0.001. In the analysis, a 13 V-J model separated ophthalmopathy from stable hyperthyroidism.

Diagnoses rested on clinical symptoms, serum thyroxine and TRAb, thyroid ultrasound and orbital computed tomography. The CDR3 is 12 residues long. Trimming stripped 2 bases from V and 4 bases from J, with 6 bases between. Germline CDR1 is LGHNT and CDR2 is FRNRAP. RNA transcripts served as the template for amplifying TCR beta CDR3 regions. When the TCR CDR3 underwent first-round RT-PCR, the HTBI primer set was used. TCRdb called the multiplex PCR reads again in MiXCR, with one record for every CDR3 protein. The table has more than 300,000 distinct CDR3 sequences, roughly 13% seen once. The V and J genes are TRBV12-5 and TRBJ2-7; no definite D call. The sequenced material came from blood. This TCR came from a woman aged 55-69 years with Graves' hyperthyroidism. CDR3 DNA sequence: TGTGCTAGTGGTTTGAGCGTTTACGAGCAGTACTTC. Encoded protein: CASGLSVYEQYF.